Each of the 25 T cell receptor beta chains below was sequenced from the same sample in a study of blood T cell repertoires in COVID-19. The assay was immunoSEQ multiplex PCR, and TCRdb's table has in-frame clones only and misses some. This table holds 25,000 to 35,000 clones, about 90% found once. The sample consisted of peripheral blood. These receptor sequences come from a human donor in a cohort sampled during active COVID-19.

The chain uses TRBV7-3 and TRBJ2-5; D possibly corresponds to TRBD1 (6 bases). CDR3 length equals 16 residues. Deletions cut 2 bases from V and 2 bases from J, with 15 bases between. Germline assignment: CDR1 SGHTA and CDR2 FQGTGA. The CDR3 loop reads CASSLFGAGDQETQYF. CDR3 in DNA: TGTGCCAGCAGCTTATTTGGGGCAGGGGATCAAGAGACCCAGTACTTC.

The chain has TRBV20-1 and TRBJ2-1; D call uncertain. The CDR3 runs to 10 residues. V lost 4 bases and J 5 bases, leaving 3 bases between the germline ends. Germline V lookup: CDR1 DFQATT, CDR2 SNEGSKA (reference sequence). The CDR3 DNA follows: TGCAGTGCTACCAACAATGAGCAGTTCTTC. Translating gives CSATNNEQFF.

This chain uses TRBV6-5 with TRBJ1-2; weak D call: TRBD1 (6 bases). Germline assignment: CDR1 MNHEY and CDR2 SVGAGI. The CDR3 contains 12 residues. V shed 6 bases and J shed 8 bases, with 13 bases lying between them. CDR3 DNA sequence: TGTGCCAGCAGGGCGGGGGCAAAGGGCTACACCTTC. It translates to CASRAGAKGYTF.

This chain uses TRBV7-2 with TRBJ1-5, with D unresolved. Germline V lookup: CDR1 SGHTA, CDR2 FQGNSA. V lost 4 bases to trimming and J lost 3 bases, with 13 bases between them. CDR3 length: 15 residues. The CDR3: CASSSYSLINQPQHF. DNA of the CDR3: TGTGCCAGCAGCTCTTACTCACTGATCAATCAGCCCCAGCATTTT.

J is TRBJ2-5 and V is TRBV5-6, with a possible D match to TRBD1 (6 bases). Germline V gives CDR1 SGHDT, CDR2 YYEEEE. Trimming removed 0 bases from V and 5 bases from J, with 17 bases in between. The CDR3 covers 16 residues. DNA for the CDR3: TGTGCCAGCAGCTTGGAAAGGTCAGGGGCCGGGGAGACCCAGTACTTC. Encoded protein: CASSLERSGAGETQYF.

CDR3 bases: TGTGCCAGCAGCCCCACTAGCGGCGAGGGCACAGATACGCAGTATTTT. Protein product: CASSPTSGEGTDTQYF. The V gene is TRBV7-9, the J gene TRBJ2-3, with 8 bases aligning to TRBD2. V shed 5 bases, J shed 1 base, and the junction held 8 bases outside the gene matches. The germline V gene has CDR1 SEHNR and CDR2 FQNEAQ (reference sequence). This CDR3 has 16 amino acids.

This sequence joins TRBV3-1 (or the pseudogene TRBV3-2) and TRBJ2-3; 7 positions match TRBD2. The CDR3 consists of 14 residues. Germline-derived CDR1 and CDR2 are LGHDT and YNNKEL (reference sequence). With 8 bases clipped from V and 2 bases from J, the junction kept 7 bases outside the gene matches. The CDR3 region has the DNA TGTGCCAGCGGATTAGCGGGCCACACAGATACGCAGTATTTT. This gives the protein CASGLAGHTDTQYF.

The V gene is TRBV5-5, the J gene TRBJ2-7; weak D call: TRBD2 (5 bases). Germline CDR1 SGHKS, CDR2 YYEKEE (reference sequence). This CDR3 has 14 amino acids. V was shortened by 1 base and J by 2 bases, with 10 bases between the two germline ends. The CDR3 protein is CASSLSPGTYEQYV. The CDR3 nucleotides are TGTGCCAGCAGCTTGAGTCCGGGGACCTACGAGCAGTACGTC.

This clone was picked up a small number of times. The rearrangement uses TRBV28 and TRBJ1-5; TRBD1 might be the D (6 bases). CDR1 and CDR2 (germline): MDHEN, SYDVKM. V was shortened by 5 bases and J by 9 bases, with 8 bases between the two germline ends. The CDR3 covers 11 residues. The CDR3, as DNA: TGTGCCAGCAGTCTCAGGGGGCCCCAGCATTTT. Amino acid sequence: CASSLRGPQHF. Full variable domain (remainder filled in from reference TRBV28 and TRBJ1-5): DVKVTQSSRYLVKRTGEKVFLECVQDMDHENMFWYRQDPGLGLRLIYFSYDVKMKEKGDIPEGYSVSREKKERFSLILESASTNQTSMYLCASSLRGPQHFGDGTRLSIL.

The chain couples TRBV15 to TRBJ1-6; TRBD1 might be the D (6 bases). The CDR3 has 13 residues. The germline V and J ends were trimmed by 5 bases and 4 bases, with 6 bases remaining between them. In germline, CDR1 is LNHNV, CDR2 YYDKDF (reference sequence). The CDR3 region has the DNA TGTGCCACCAGCGGACAGTATAATTCACCCCTCCACTTT. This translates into CATSGQYNSPLHF.

CDR3 loop: CSASKLAGAFTDTQYF. CDR3 bases: TGCAGTGCTAGTAAACTAGCGGGGGCCTTCACAGATACGCAGTATTTT. The J gene is TRBJ2-3, the V gene TRBV20-1; 11 bases fit TRBD2. Germline lookup yields CDR1 DFQATT and CDR2 SNEGSKA (reference sequence). V lost 3 bases to trimming and J lost 2 bases; unmatched junction nucleotides: 7. The CDR3 has 16 amino acids.

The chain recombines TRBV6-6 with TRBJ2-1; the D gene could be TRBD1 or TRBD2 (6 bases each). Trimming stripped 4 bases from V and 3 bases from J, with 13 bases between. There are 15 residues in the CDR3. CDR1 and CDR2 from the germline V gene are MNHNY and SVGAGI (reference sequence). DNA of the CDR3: TGTGCCAGCAGTTTCTCGGGGGCCCTCTACAATGAGCAGTTCTTC. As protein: CASSFSGALYNEQFF.

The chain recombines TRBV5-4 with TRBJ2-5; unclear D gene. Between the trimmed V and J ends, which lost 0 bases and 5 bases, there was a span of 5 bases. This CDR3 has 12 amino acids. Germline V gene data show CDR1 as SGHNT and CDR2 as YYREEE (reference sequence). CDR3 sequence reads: CASSLASETQYF. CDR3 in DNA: TGTGCCAGCAGCTTGGCCTCGGAGACCCAGTACTTC.

The CDR3 DNA follows: TGCAGCGTTGACTACCCAAACTATGGCTACACCTTC. As protein: CSVDYPNYGYTF. This chain uses TRBV29-1 with TRBJ1-2; D is undetermined. Germline CDR1 and CDR2: SQVTM and ANQGSEA. Trimming shortened V by 3 bases and J by 2 bases, and 7 bases separated the two germline ends. This CDR3 region has 12 residues.

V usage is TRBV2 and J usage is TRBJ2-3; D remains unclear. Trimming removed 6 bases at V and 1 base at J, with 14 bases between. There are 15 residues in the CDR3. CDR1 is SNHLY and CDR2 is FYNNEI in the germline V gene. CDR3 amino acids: CASSVFMSGTDTQYF. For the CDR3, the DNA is TGTGCCAGCAGCGTCTTCATGTCAGGCACAGATACGCAGTATTTT.

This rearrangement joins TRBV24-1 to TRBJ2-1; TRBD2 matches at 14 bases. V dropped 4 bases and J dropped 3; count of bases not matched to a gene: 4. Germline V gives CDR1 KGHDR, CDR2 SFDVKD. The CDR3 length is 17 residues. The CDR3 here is CATSDSGTSGGYNEQFF. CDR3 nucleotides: TGTGCCACCAGTGACTCCGGGACTAGCGGGGGCTACAATGAGCAGTTCTTC.

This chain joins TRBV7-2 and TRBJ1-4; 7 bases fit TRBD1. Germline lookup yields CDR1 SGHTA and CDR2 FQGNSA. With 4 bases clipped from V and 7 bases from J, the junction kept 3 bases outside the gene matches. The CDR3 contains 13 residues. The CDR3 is CASSSQGGEKLFF. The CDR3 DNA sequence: TGTGCCAGCAGCTCGCAGGGGGGTGAAAAACTGTTTTTT. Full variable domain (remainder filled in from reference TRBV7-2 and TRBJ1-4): GAGVSQSPSNKVTEKGKDVELRCDPISGHTALYWYRQSLGQGLEFLIYFQGNSAPDKSGLPSDRFSAERTGGSVSTLTIQRTQQEDSAVYLCASSSQGGEKLFFGSGTQLSVL.

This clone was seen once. CDR3 amino acids: CASSSLIGAFF. The DNA of the CDR3 is TGTGCCAGCAGTAGTTTAATCGGAGCTTTCTTT. V usage is TRBV12-3 or TRBV12-4 and J usage is TRBJ1-1; no reliable D call. V lost 5 bases to trimming and J lost 10 bases, with 11 bases between them. This CDR3 comprises 11 residues.

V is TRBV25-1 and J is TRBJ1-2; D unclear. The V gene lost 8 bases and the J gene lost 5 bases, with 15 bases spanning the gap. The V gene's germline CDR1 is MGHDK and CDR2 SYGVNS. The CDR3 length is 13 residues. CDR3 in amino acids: CASSDGLWYGYTF. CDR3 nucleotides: TGTGCCAGCTCGGACGGACTTTGGTATGGCTACACCTTC.

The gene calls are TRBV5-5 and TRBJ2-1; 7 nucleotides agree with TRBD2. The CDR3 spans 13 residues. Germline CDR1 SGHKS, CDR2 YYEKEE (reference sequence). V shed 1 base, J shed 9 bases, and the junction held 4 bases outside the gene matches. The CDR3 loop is CASSLTSVSEQFF. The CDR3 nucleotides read TGTGCCAGCAGCTTGACTAGCGTTAGTGAGCAGTTCTTC.

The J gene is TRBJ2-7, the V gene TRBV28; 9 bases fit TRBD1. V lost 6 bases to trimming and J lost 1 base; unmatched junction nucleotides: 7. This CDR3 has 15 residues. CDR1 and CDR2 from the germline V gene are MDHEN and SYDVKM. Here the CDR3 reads CASSLTGGASYEQYV. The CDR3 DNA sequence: TGTGCCAGCAGCCTTACAGGGGGCGCTTCCTACGAGCAGTACGTC.

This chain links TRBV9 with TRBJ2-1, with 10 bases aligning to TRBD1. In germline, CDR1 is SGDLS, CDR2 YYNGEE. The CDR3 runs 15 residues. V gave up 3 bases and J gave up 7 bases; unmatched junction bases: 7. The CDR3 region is CASSEDRGTGNEQFF. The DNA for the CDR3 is TGTGCCAGCAGCGAGGACAGGGGGACGGGAAATGAGCAGTTCTTC.

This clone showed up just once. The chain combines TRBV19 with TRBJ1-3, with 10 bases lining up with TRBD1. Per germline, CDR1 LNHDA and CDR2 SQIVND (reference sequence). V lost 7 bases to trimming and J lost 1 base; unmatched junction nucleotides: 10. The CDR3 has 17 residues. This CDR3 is CASMEDRGIGSGNTIYF. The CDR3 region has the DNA TGTGCCAGTATGGAGGACAGGGGGATCGGGTCTGGAAACACCATATATTTT.

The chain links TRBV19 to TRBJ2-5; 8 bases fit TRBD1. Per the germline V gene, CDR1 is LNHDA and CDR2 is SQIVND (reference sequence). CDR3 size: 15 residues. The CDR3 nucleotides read TGTGCTTCGACGACCCAGGGGGCCCCAGGAGAGACCCAGTACTTC. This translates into CASTTQGAPGETQYF.

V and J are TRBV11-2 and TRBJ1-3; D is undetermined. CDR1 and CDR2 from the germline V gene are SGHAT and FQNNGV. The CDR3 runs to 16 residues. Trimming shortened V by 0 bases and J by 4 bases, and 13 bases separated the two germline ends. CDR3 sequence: CASSLDPPGSGNTIYF. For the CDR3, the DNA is TGTGCCAGCAGCTTAGATCCTCCAGGATCAGGAAACACCATATATTTT.